One sample yielded the 15 T cell receptor beta chains listed below, sequenced in a study of PD-L1 blockade in urothelial cancer. Data came from immunoSEQ multiplex PCR; TCRdb stores just in-frame clones and leaves some out. The repertoire holds roughly 56,000 clones, with 82% as singletons. The sequencing used PBMCs, collected around atezolizumab (anti-PD-L1) treatment. Receptors were obtained from a man aged 65 to 85 with urothelial cancer.

The table lists this clone with a count of one. The junction departs from germline at one end; a sequencing error may be responsible. The chain couples TRBV5-1 to TRBJ2-1; 15 bases fit TRBD2. The germline CDR1 and CDR2 sequences are SGHRS and YFSETQ. The CDR3 length is 13 residues. CDR3 sequence: CASSRGLAGGEVF. The CDR3 DNA reads as TGCGCCAGCAGCCGGGGACTAGCGGGAGGCGAGGTCTTC.

This clone was picked up a small number of times. The chain couples TRBV5-4 to TRBJ2-5; D is uncertain. This CDR3 comprises 14 residues. CDR1 and CDR2 (germline): SGHNT, YYREEE (reference sequence). V was shortened by 0 bases and J by 5 bases, with 11 bases between the two germline ends. The CDR3 region has the DNA TGTGCCAGCAGCTTGGATCGTGCCGGGGAGACCCAGTACTTC. Protein: CASSLDRAGETQYF.

The chain links TRBV6-5 to TRBJ1-1; 7 bases agree with TRBD1. Germline V gives CDR1 MNHEY, CDR2 SVGAGI. The CDR3 runs 15 residues. J lost 0 bases, V lost 5 bases, and 6 bases had no gene match. This chain's CDR3 is CASSRPQGMNTEAFF. The DNA for the CDR3 is TGTGCCAGCAGTCGCCCACAGGGGATGAACACTGAAGCTTTCTTT.

This chain connects TRBV10-1 to TRBJ2-1; 10 positions agree with TRBD2. The CDR3 consists of 13 residues. From germline, CDR1 is WNHNN and CDR2 SYGVQD (reference sequence). V was pared by 10 bases and J by 6 bases, with 6 bases of the junction left unmatched. CDR3 sequence: CATSSGRGNEQFF. In nucleotides, the CDR3 is TGCGCCACCTCTAGCGGGAGAGGCAATGAGCAGTTCTTC.

This clone has just a few counts. The J gene is TRBJ2-7, the V gene TRBV11-2; 9 positions match TRBD2. Germline-derived CDR1 and CDR2 are SGHAT and FQNNGV. This CDR3 has 17 amino acids. V shed 0 bases, J shed 2 bases, and the junction held 8 bases outside the gene matches. The CDR3 nucleotides read TGTGCCAGCAGCTTAGAACAGGGGCTAGCGGGGACCTACGAGCAGTACTTC. Encoded protein: CASSLEQGLAGTYEQYF. The full variable domain, rest sourced from reference TRBV11-2 and TRBJ2-7, is EAGVAQSPRYKIIEKRQSVAFWCNPISGHATLYWYQQILGQGPKLLIQFQNNGVVDDSQLPKDRFSAERLKGVDSTLKIQPAKLEDSAVYLCASSLEQGLAGTYEQYFGPGTRLTVT.

This chain connects TRBV27 to TRBJ2-2, with 9 bases matching TRBD1. Trimming cost V 6 bases and J 1 base; bases outside gene matches: 0. Germline loops: CDR1 MNHEY, CDR2 SMNVEV (reference sequence). This CDR3 has 14 amino acids. CDR3 sequence: CASRDRGNTGELFF. The CDR3 DNA reads as TGTGCCAGCAGGGACAGGGGGAACACCGGGGAGCTGTTTTTT.

This sequence joins TRBV19 and TRBJ1-5; D is perhaps TRBD1 (6 bases). With 5 bases removed from V and 7 bases from J, the gap between germline ends came to 18 bases. The CDR3 runs 15 residues. Germline loops: CDR1 LNHDA, CDR2 SQIVND (reference sequence). The CDR3 loop reads CASSQSHRENQPQHF. In nucleotides, the CDR3 is TGTGCCAGTAGTCAGTCCCACAGGGAGAACCAGCCCCAGCATTTT. Drawing the rest from reference TRBV19 and TRBJ1-5, the complete variable domain is DGGITQSPKYLFRKEGQNVTLSCEQNLNHDAMYWYRQDPGQGLRLIYYSQIVNDFQKGDIAEGYSVSREKKESFPLTVTSAQKNPTAFYLCASSQSHRENQPQHFGDGTRLSIL.

J is TRBJ2-3 and V is TRBV30; possibly TRBD1 for D (6 bases). Germline V lookup: CDR1 GTSNPN, CDR2 SVGIG (reference sequence). Trimming pared 1 base from V and 2 bases from J, leaving 19 bases between. The CDR3 runs to 17 residues. The CDR3 protein is CAWSDPAHPGHTDTQYF. In DNA, the CDR3 is TGTGCCTGGAGTGACCCCGCCCACCCGGGACACACAGATACGCAGTATTTT.

The chain uses TRBV2 and TRBJ2-1; 10 bases line up with TRBD2. CDR1 and CDR2 from the germline V gene are SNHLY and FYNNEI. The CDR3 runs to 15 residues. The trim removed 4 bases at V and 4 bases at J, leaving 4 bases unmatched. CDR3 DNA: TGTGCCAGCAGTGTGTCTAGCGGGAGATACAATGAGCAGTTCTTC. It translates to CASSVSSGRYNEQFF.

The rearrangement joins TRBV19 to TRBJ2-1; 11 bases map to TRBD2. Trimming took 5 bases from V and 14 from J; bases not matched to a gene: 17. CDR1 is LNHDA and CDR2 is SQIVND in the germline V gene (reference sequence). The CDR3 runs 16 residues. The DNA of the CDR3 is TGTGCCAGTAGTCCTACAAGGGCTAGCGGGAGGAGATTAAAGTTCTTC. It specifies CASSPTRASGRRLKFF.

The chain recombines TRBV6-5 with TRBJ2-5; 9 nucleotides match TRBD1. The CDR3 is 15 residues long. The junction had 9 bases not matched to a gene; V was cut back by 5 bases and J by 5 bases. Germline CDR1 and CDR2: MNHEY and SVGAGI. The CDR3, as DNA: TGTGCCAGCAGTCCTCTCACAGGGGGCGTTGAGACCCAGTACTTC. It translates to CASSPLTGGVETQYF.

Remarks on this clone: The junction departs from germline at one end; a sequencing error may be responsible. The V and J genes are TRBV12-5 and TRBJ2-4; TRBD2 is a possible D gene (5 bases). Looked up from germline, CDR1 is LGHNT and CDR2 is FRNRAP. This CDR3 has 13 amino acids. CDR3 sequence: CASGLNGVARTNF. CDR3 coding DNA: TGTGCTAGTGGTCTTAACGGGGTGGCCCGGACGAACTTC. The full variable domain, with the rest looked up from reference TRBV12-5 and TRBJ2-4, is DARVTQTPRHKVTEMGQEVTMRCQPILGHNTVFWYRQTMMQGLELLAYFRNRAPLDDSGMPKDRFSAEMPDATLATLKIQPSEPRDSAVYFCASGLNGVARTNFGAGTRLSVL.

The rearrangement uses TRBV28 and TRBJ1-2; a weak D match, TRBD1 (5 bases). V gave up 3 bases and J gave up 7 bases, with 12 bases separating them. The CDR3 consists of 13 residues. Looked up from germline, CDR1 is MDHEN and CDR2 is SYDVKM. The CDR3 DNA is TGTGCCAGCAGTTTGGGGACTTGGCTTGGCTACACCTTC. Amino acid sequence: CASSLGTWLGYTF.

CDR3 nucleotide sequence: TGCGCCAGCAGCTTGGCCCTTGACCCGGGGAATGAGCAGTTCTTC. This codes for CASSLALDPGNEQFF. This rearrangement joins TRBV5-1 to TRBJ2-1, with a possible D match to TRBD2 (5 bases). This CDR3 has 15 residues. V gave up 0 bases and J gave up 7 bases, with 14 bases separating them. Germline-derived CDR1 and CDR2 are SGHRS and YFSETQ.

This clone is medium-sized by share. This sequence joins TRBV5-1 and TRBJ2-5; 12 nucleotides match TRBD1. Trimming at V came to 4 bases and at J to 4 bases, leaving 8 bases not matched to a gene. The CDR3 loop spans 16 amino acids. Looked up from germline, CDR1 is SGHRS and CDR2 is YFSETQ. Written as DNA, the CDR3 is TGCGCCAGCAGCCCGGGGACAGGGGGCGGAATAGAGACCCAGTACTTC. It codes for CASSPGTGGGIETQYF.